This TCR beta chain was retrieved from a study of cytomegalovirus exposure and HLA in healthy donors. About the research overall: HLA-typed donors were the source of around 80 million unique TCRs, which an early data release held.

Germline V gene data show CDR1 as SGHRS and CDR2 as YFSETQ. V was trimmed by 2 bases and J by 0 bases, leaving 8 bases between them. The CDR3 has 14 amino acids. This clone occurred a few times. The primer mix had 60 Vbeta and 13 Jbeta primers. Sequencing used immunoSEQ multiplex PCR; TCRdb keeps in-frame clones, though not all of them. The sample lists about 100,000 clones, roughly 76% occurring once. Sequenced material: PBMCs. The chain recombines TRBV5-1 with TRBJ1-1; tentatively, D is TRBD1 (5 bases). The sequence was obtained from a man aged 35 to 55 in good health and CMV-seronegative. The CDR3 coding sequence is TGCGCCAGCAGCTTCCAGGGTATGAACACTGAAGCTTTCTTT. This translates into CASSFQGMNTEAFF. The whole variable domain, remainder taken from reference TRBV5-1 and TRBJ1-1, is KAGVTQTPRYLIKTRGQQVTLSCSPISGHRSVSWYQQTPGQGLQFLFEYFSETQRNKGNFPGRFSGRQFSNSRSEMNVSTLELGDSALYLCASSFQGMNTEAFFGQGTRLTVV.